This T cell receptor beta chain is from a study of CD8 T cells in ankylosing spondylitis. General observations from the study: Matched synovial fluid from ankylosing spondylitis patients was reported to be enriched for disease-linked clones. A TCR beta motif of 8 or 9 highly homologous variants appeared characteristic of ankylosing spondylitis blood. Some of the motif variants had earlier been found in reactive arthritis patients' fluid and blood. Clones linked with disease were CD8+ and fairly uncommon in the peripheral blood.

The length of the CDR3 is 14 residues. With 5 bases clipped from V and 1 base from J, the junction kept 5 bases outside the gene matches. CDR1 is SQVTM, CDR2 ANQGSEA, per germline. Turning to this clonotype: Its antigen remains unknown.

The authors made TCR beta libraries by quantitative 5'-RACE with molecular barcodes. TCRdb recomputed calls from the 5' RACE reads with MiXCR, one row per CDR3 protein. The table lists approximately 540,000 distinct CDR3 sequences, roughly 13% of them singletons, with nearly 7% in the top ten. The J gene is TRBJ2-5, the V gene TRBV29-1, with 9 positions matching TRBD1. Material: blood, either unsorted or a sorted T cell fraction (not recorded which). This receptor was identified in a male donor with ankylosing spondylitis. CDR3 protein: CSVNPGQGQETQYF. Written as DNA, the CDR3 is TGCAGCGTTAACCCGGGACAGGGCCAAGAGACCCAGTACTTC.